This T cell receptor (beta chain) was profiled in a study of blood T cell repertoires in COVID-19. Trimming removed 7 bases from V and 1 base from J, with 10 bases in between. The CDR3 length is 13 residues. Germline CDR1 is LNHDA and CDR2 is SQIVND (reference sequence). Data came from immunoSEQ multiplex PCR; TCRdb stores just in-frame clones and leaves some out. The sample consists of about 200,000 clones, approximately 85% of them appearing once. Two negative PCRs, clearance, or symptom resolution were required of recovered Cohort 3 donors. This sequence originates from a man aged 35 to 55 who had recovered from COVID-19. The chain is built from TRBV19 and TRBJ1-1; possible D gene TRBD1, 6 bases. Sequenced: PBMCs or T cells enriched from blood (not recorded which). The CDR3 reads CASNVQGNTEAFF. The CDR3 DNA reads TGTGCCAGTAACGTACAGGGGAACACTGAAGCTTTCTTT.